A selection of T cell receptor beta chains follows, all from one sample in a study of early T cells in non-severe SARS-CoV-2 infection. TCRdb redid the calling of the 5' RACE reads with MiXCR, one entry per CDR3 protein. The sample yields some 71,000 distinct CDR3 sequences, approximately 13% seen once. Sequenced: whole blood. These receptors originate from an adult who was a healthcare worker with PCR-confirmed SARS-CoV-2 infection or an uninfected control (not recorded which). Both conserved end residues are part of each CDR3. D genes are given only for firm matches. Rows give clone size only sometimes, using once, few, many, or a class for an expanded clone.

-,13,TRBJ1-4,few,TRBV5-6,CASSLITGEKLFF,TGTGCCAGCAGCTTGATCACGGGAGAAAAACTGTTTTTT
-,14,TRBJ1-1,few,TRBV12-3/TRBV12-4,CASSFGQWGTEAFF,TGTGCCAGCAGTTTCGGACAGTGGGGCACTGAAGCTTTCTTT
TRBD1,15,TRBJ1-1,-,TRBV9,CASSPGTGMNTEAFF,TGTGCCAGCAGCCCCGGGACAGGGATGAACACTGAAGCTTTCTTT
-,16,TRBJ2-1,few,TRBV6-5,CASSPPPRGLYNEQFF,TGTGCCAGCAGTCCCCCCCCCAGGGGACTCTACAATGAGCAGTTCTTC
-,13,TRBJ2-1,many,TRBV24-1,CATSPGGYNEQFF,TGTGCCACCAGTCCAGGGGGGTACAATGAGCAGTTCTTC
-,14,TRBJ1-1,few,TRBV27,CASSLTFSNTEAFF,TGTGCCAGCAGTTTAACTTTCTCGAACACTGAAGCTTTCTTT
-,12,TRBJ1-1,once,TRBV7-9,CASSLTASEAFF,TGTGCCAGCAGCTTAACGGCATCTGAAGCTTTCTTT
-,13,TRBJ1-2,-,TRBV7-2,CASSLMFSHGYTF,TGTGCCAGCAGCTTAATGTTTAGCCATGGCTACACCTTC
TRBD1,15,TRBJ2-2,many,TRBV4-2,CASSQSEGAGGELFF,TGTGCCAGCAGCCAAAGCGAGGGGGCGGGCGGGGAGCTGTTTTTT
-,16,TRBJ2-7,few,TRBV29-1,CSVLRQESLRYYEQYF,TGCAGCGTACTACGACAGGAATCGCTGAGGTACTACGAGCAGTACTTC
-,11,TRBJ1-1,-,TRBV20-1,CSAKEGREAFF,TGCAGTGCTAAGGAGGGGCGAGAAGCTTTCTTT
-,12,TRBJ1-1,many,TRBV6-1,CASRRERAEAFF,TGTGCCAGCAGAAGGGAGAGGGCTGAAGCTTTCTTT
-,10,TRBJ1-1,few,TRBV29-1,CSGRNTEAFF,TGCAGCGGCAGGAACACTGAAGCTTTCTTT
-,13,TRBJ1-1,-,TRBV20-1,CSARGPQSGEAFF,TGCAGTGCTAGAGGACCCCAGTCCGGTGAAGCTTTCTTT
-,13,TRBJ2-3,many,TRBV20-1,CSARSPLADTQYF,TGCAGTGCTAGATCCCCTCTTGCGGATACGCAGTATTTT
TRBD1,14,TRBJ1-4,-,TRBV7-2,CASSQWTGDVKLFF,TGTGCCAGCAGCCAATGGACAGGGGATGTCAAACTGTTTTTT
-,15,TRBJ1-1,-,TRBV13,CASSLRGGEVTEAFF,TGTGCCAGCAGCCTACGGGGAGGGGAAGTAACTGAAGCTTTCTTT
TRBD1,14,TRBJ1-2,few,TRBV12-3/TRBV12-4,CASTLKDRDAGYTF,TGTGCCAGCACCTTAAAGGACAGGGATGCTGGCTACACCTTC
-,10,TRBJ2-3,-,TRBV5-1,CASSLETQYF,TGCGCCAGCAGCTTGGAAACGCAGTATTTT
-,12,TRBJ2-5,-,TRBV20-1,CSASRDQETQYF,TGCAGTGCTAGCAGGGACCAAGAGACCCAGTACTTC
-,15,TRBJ1-6,many,TRBV9,CASSPEQGLISPLHF,TGTGCCAGCAGTCCTGAACAGGGATTAATTTCACCCCTCCACTTT
TRBD1,13,TRBJ1-1,-,TRBV20-1,CSAPGQGGTEAFF,TGCAGTGCTCCGGGACAGGGAGGGACTGAAGCTTTCTTT
TRBD2,18,TRBJ2-3,many,TRBV9,CASSVASSWGAGVDTQYF,TGTGCCAGCAGCGTAGCCTCCTCATGGGGCGCGGGGGTGGATACGCAGTATTTT
-,12,TRBJ1-1,few,TRBV6-2/TRBV6-3,CASTLAPPEAFF,TGTGCCAGCACCTTAGCACCCCCTGAAGCTTTCTTT
TRBD1,17,TRBJ1-1,-,TRBV12-3/TRBV12-4,CASSLELGTGSDTEAFF,TGTGCCAGCAGTTTAGAGTTGGGGACAGGGTCAGACACTGAAGCTTTCTTT
-,11,TRBJ2-5,-,TRBV7-6,CATVGHETQYF,TGTGCCACTGTTGGTCATGAGACCCAGTACTTC
TRBD2,15,TRBJ2-3,many,TRBV7-2,CASSPWTSPTDTQYF,TGTGCCAGCAGCCCCTGGACTAGCCCAACAGATACGCAGTATTTT
-,15,TRBJ1-5,many,TRBV5-6,CASSLGSGSRQPQHF,TGTGCCAGCAGCCTAGGATCCGGGTCCAGGCAGCCCCAGCATTTT
-,12,TRBJ2-5,many,TRBV20-1,CSALNGVETQYF,TGCAGTGCTCTCAACGGGGTGGAGACCCAGTACTTC
-,16,TRBJ1-4,-,TRBV6-1,CASRRRTDATNEKLFF,TGTGCCAGCAGACGACGGACGGATGCAACTAATGAAAAACTGTTTTTT
-,14,TRBJ2-1,few,TRBV3-1,CASSQADRNNEQFF,TGTGCCAGCAGCCAAGCGGACCGAAACAATGAGCAGTTCTTC
-,16,TRBJ2-2,-,TRBV30,CAWTPWGGGNTGELFF,TGTGCCTGGACCCCTTGGGGGGGCGGGAACACCGGGGAGCTGTTTTTT
-,16,TRBJ2-7,many,TRBV7-2,CASSDRGTAGSYEQYF,TGTGCCAGCAGCGACCGCGGGACTGCTGGCTCCTACGAGCAGTACTTC
-,11,TRBJ1-3,few,TRBV7-3,CASSNGNTIYF,TGTGCCAGCAGCAACGGAAACACCATATATTTT
-,14,TRBJ2-1,many,TRBV6-6,CASSYLSENHEQFF,TGTGCCAGCAGTTACTTATCCGAAAACCATGAGCAGTTCTTC
-,12,TRBJ1-1,-,TRBV29-1,CSVARPNTEAFF,TGCAGCGTTGCCAGGCCCAACACTGAAGCTTTCTTT
-,13,TRBJ1-1,-,TRBV7-6,CASSTERNTEAFF,TGTGCCAGCAGCACGGAGAGGAACACTGAAGCTTTCTTT
-,14,TRBJ1-4,-,TRBV5-1,CASSTGDKGEKLFF,TGCGCCAGCAGCACGGGGGACAAAGGGGAAAAACTGTTTTTT
-,11,TRBJ2-7,few,TRBV29-1,CSVEGRYEQYF,TGCAGCGTTGAGGGACGCTACGAGCAGTACTTC
TRBD1,16,TRBJ2-2,-,TRBV7-9,CASSLGQGEITGELFF,TGTGCCAGCAGCTTAGGCCAGGGGGAGATCACCGGGGAGCTGTTTTTT
-,12,TRBJ1-1,many,TRBV7-9,CASSLDRREAFF,TGTGCCAGCAGCTTAGACAGGAGGGAAGCTTTCTTT
-,15,TRBJ1-1,-,TRBV29-1,CSVEDLGRMNTEAFF,TGCAGCGTTGAAGATCTGGGTCGCATGAACACTGAAGCTTTCTTT